This entry features one TCR beta chain sequence. Its antigen is not identified. V was clipped by 3 bases and J by 5 bases, with 23 bases between them. There are 17 residues in the CDR3. The germline gives CDR1 KGHSH, CDR2 LQKENI. A sample-barcoded 5' primer and a J-beta primer mix were used in a second PCR of about 7 to 12 cycles. MiXCR, run by TCRdb on the 5' RACE reads, gives a single entry per CDR3 protein. The repertoire holds about a million distinct CDR3 sequences, with 51% as singletons. This sample stems from a study of blood T cells in healthy people across ages. Whole-study results and caveats: The long-lived group displayed more naive CD4+ cells, plus higher diversity, than the aged donors did. Per million T cells, the diversity of TCR beta decreased roughly linearly as age advanced.

The origin of this receptor is a woman aged 60-70 years in good health. The V call is TRBV18, the J call TRBJ2-7, with D possibly called TRBD1 or TRBD2 (5 bases each). Sample: blood. Here the CDR3 DNA reads TGTGCCAGCTCACCTGAGGGGAGCGCATTCGGTTTCCACGAGCAGTACTTC. Residues: CASSPEGSAFGFHEQYF.